The 3 T cell receptor beta chains listed next were all sequenced from one sample in a study of T cell responses to AZD1222 COVID-19 vaccine. Repertoires were generated with immunoSEQ multiplex PCR, while TCRdb's copy carries only in-frame clones and drops some. Of 250,000 to 300,000 clones listed, approximately 94% are singletons. Sequencing used peripheral blood, obtained 28 days after the second AZD1222 dose. These receptor sequences come from an adult who received the AZD1222 COVID-19 vaccine.

The rearrangement joins TRBV5-1 to TRBJ2-2; 9 nucleotides match TRBD1. Germline loops: CDR1 SGHRS, CDR2 YFSETQ. V was clipped by 0 bases and J by 3 bases; unmatched bases: 3. CDR3 size: 16 residues. The CDR3 here is CASSLGTGAYTGELFF. The DNA of the CDR3 is TGCGCCAGCAGCTTGGGGACAGGGGCGTACACCGGGGAGCTGTTTTTT.

The CDR3 protein is CASSLLRGNSPLHF. CDR3 nucleotide sequence: TGTGCCAGCAGTTTATTAAGGGGAAATTCACCCCTCCACTTT. The V gene is TRBV28, the J gene TRBJ1-6; perhaps TRBD1 as D (5 bases). The CDR3 spans 14 residues. Germline CDR1 MDHEN, CDR2 SYDVKM. Deletions cut 1 base from V and 7 bases from J, with 8 bases between.

The chain has TRBV5-5 and TRBJ1-2, with D possibly TRBD1 on 5 matching bases. The CDR3 has 13 amino acids. V shed 0 bases and J shed 13 bases, with 16 bases lying between them. Germline loops: CDR1 SGHKS, CDR2 YYEKEE (reference sequence). CDR3 region: CASSLEGRPGITF. In DNA form, the CDR3 reads TGTGCCAGCAGCTTGGAGGGGCGCCCGGGAATCACCTTC.